This T cell receptor (beta chain) is drawn from a study of T cells in Graves' hyperthyroidism and ophthalmopathy. Overall study: Initial diagnosis, before any treatment, was when peripheral blood was collected.

Newly diagnosed hyperthyroidism, duration under 2 months, in patients aged 18 to 65. Each 10 ml fresh peripheral blood draw supplied the PBMCs. Researchers took RNA transcripts and amplified the TCR beta CDR3 regions from them. Primed by the HTBI set, a first-round RT-PCR was run on the TCR CDR3. In TCRdb, the multiplex PCR reads were re-called with MiXCR into one record per CDR3 protein. The table shows hundreds of thousands of distinct CDR3 sequences, with about 15% occurring only once. The CDR3 is made up of 14 amino acids. The V and J ends lost 0 bases and 0 bases respectively, with 4 bases between them. Per the germline V gene, CDR1 is MNHEY and CDR2 is SVGEGT. In its sample, this clonotype was seen many times.

Sequenced: blood. The rearrangement joins TRBV6-2 or TRBV6-3 to TRBJ2-3; D call uncertain. The clonotype comes from a woman in her late teens or twenties with Graves' hyperthyroidism. The CDR3 coding sequence is TGTGCCAGCAGTTACTCGAGCAGCACAGATACGCAGTATTTT. Translated: CASSYSSSTDTQYF.